This TCR beta chain is from a study of neurological immune-mediated disorders. 5'RACE with 10-nucleotide random UMIs generated the cDNA. MiXCR, applied by TCRdb to the 5' RACE reads, yields one record per CDR3 protein. The sample holds about 80,000 distinct CDR3 sequences, 5.8% seen once. Described time point: longitudinal time-point 2. Per germline, CDR1 LNHNV and CDR2 YYDKDF (reference sequence). Trimming pared 3 bases from V and 4 bases from J, leaving 10 bases between. The length of the CDR3 is 15 residues. This clonotype was counted many times. The sequencing input was PBMCs. The source is an older woman with multiple sclerosis. V is TRBV15 and J is TRBJ1-6; TRBD1 is a possible D gene (6 bases). The CDR3 DNA reads as TGTGCCACCAGCAGGGAACAGGGATATAATTCACCCCTCCACTTT. Translated, it gives CATSREQGYNSPLHF.